This is a list of T cell receptor beta chains from one sample in a study of graft-versus-host responses after intestinal transplantation. Only in-frame clones appear in the TCRdb table, and some are missing; sequencing was by immunoSEQ multiplex PCR. The data contain about 8,400 clones, around two thirds of them singletons. The input for sequencing was ileum tissue, taken 494 days after intestinal transplant. These receptors were obtained from a human patient who received an intestinal transplant, so some T cells may come from the graft donor. Both conserved end residues are part of each CDR3. Each record gives: V gene, clone size, D gene, J gene, CDR3 protein, CDR3 DNA. A D gene is named only where the DNA matches it firmly. Size tells how often a clone was seen (once, few, many) or the class of an expanded clone, and some rows leave it out.

TRBV11-3	-	-	TRBJ2-1	CASSSGEISYNEQFF	TGTGCCAGCAGCTCCGGGGAGATCTCCTACAATGAGCAGTTCTTC
TRBV19	-	-	TRBJ2-7	CASSQGRISYEQYF	TGTGCCAGTAGTCAGGGACGGATCTCCTACGAGCAGTACTTC
TRBV18	-	-	TRBJ1-1	CASSPQGDTEAFF	TGTGCCAGCTCACCACAGGGGGACACTGAAGCTTTCTTT
TRBV9	-	TRBD2	TRBJ2-5	CASSAAGTSGPQETQYF	TGTGCCAGCAGCGCCGCCGGGACTAGCGGTCCTCAAGAGACCCAGTACTTC
TRBV27	-	TRBD2	TRBJ2-7	CASSFLAGAYEQYF	TGTGCCAGCAGTTTCCTAGCGGGAGCCTACGAGCAGTACTTC
TRBV11-2	-	-	TRBJ1-4	CASSEGGRWDEKLFF	TGTGCCAGCAGCGAAGGGGGACGGTGGGATGAAAAACTGTTTTTT
TRBV29-1	-	-	TRBJ2-3	CSVWVLEGLTDTQYF	TGCAGCGTTTGGGTTTTGGAGGGACTCACAGATACGCAGTATTTT
TRBV2	once	-	TRBJ1-2	CASSDRRTYGYTF	TGTGCCAGCAGTGATCGGCGGACCTATGGCTACACCTTC
TRBV19	few	-	TRBJ2-1	CASSIPPYGSPPEQFF	TGTGCCAGTAGTATCCCTCCATACGGGAGCCCCCCTGAGCAGTTCTTC
TRBV4-2	-	TRBD2	TRBJ2-1	CASSQPGGDNEQFF	TGTGCCAGCAGCCAACCGGGAGGGGACAATGAGCAGTTCTTC
TRBV19	-	-	TRBJ1-2	CASSVDRSYGYTF	TGTGCCAGTAGCGTCGACAGGAGTTATGGCTACACCTTC
TRBV5-1	-	-	TRBJ1-5	CASSLQGPNQPQHF	TGCGCCAGCAGCTTACAGGGCCCTAATCAGCCCCAGCATTTT
TRBV7-9	-	-	TRBJ2-1	CASSFRGSSYNEQFF	TGTGCCAGCAGCTTCAGGGGAAGCTCCTACAATGAGCAGTTCTTC
TRBV10-1	-	-	TRBJ2-2	CASSDASLTGELFF	TGCGCCAGCAGTGATGCTAGCCTCACCGGGGAGCTGTTTTTT
TRBV4-1	few	TRBD2	TRBJ2-3	CASSPGLAGGSTDTQYF	TGCGCCAGCAGCCCGGGACTAGCGGGAGGGAGCACAGATACGCAGTATTTT
TRBV19	-	-	TRBJ1-5	CASSTSGVGSQRPQHF	TGTGCCAGTAGTACGTCGGGAGTGGGCTCTCAGAGGCCCCAGCATTTT
TRBV6-5	-	TRBD1	TRBJ2-4	CASSYRDRGDIQYF	TGTGCCAGCAGTTACCGGGACAGGGGTGACATTCAGTACTTC
TRBV5-8	-	TRBD1	TRBJ2-3	CASSLVRDRSSRVQYF	TGTGCCAGCAGCTTGGTCCGGGACAGGTCCAGCCGTGTGCAGTATTTT
TRBV11-3	-	-	TRBJ2-6	CASSLHSGANVLTF	TGTGCCAGCAGCTTACACTCTGGGGCCAACGTCCTGACTTTC
TRBV7-3	-	TRBD2	TRBJ2-2	CASSLTPQISGGYTGELFF	TGTGCCAGCAGCTTAACCCCCCAGATTAGCGGGGGGTATACCGGGGAGCTGTTTTTT
TRBV6-5	-	TRBD1	TRBJ1-3	CASSRGRTGGNTIYF	TGTGCCAGCAGCCGCGGGAGGACAGGGGGAAACACCATATATTTT
TRBV7-9	-	-	TRBJ2-7	CASSSDTSSYEQYF	TGTGCCAGCAGCTCCGACACCAGCTCCTACGAGCAGTACTTC
TRBV5-6	-	TRBD1	TRBJ1-1	CASSTRQGAGGTEAFF	TGTGCCAGCAGCACACGACAGGGGGCGGGGGGCACTGAAGCTTTCTTT
TRBV5-5	-	-	TRBJ2-1	CASSASLRGYNEQFF	TGTGCCAGCAGCGCGAGTCTCAGGGGCTACAATGAGCAGTTCTTC
TRBV7-3	few	-	TRBJ2-2	CASSSGLGGELFF	TGTGCCAGCAGCTCAGGACTGGGCGGGGAGCTGTTTTTT
TRBV6-5	-	-	TRBJ1-4	CASSSAAATNEKLFF	TGTGCCAGCAGTTCTGCAGCAGCAACTAATGAAAAACTGTTTTTT
TRBV15	few	TRBD2	TRBJ2-1	CATSRGYSGRAGTGLGNEQFF	TGTGCCACCAGCAGAGGGTATAGCGGGAGGGCCGGTACGGGTCTGGGCAATGAGCAGTTCTTC
TRBV5-1	-	-	TRBJ1-1	CASSSGTVEAFF	TGCGCCAGCAGCTCCGGGACGGTTGAAGCTTTCTTT
TRBV5-4	-	-	TRBJ1-4	CASSFQRPEKLFF	TGTGCCAGCAGCTTTCAACGCCCCGAAAAACTGTTTTTT
TRBV18	-	-	TRBJ1-2	CASSDTDGYTF	TGTGCCAGCTCGGACACGGATGGCTACACCTTC
TRBV27	few	-	TRBJ2-1	CASSLQGGYNEQFF	TGTGCCAGCAGTTTACAGGGCGGCTACAATGAGCAGTTCTTC
TRBV5-1	-	-	TRBJ1-2	CASSFGGLYGYTF	TGCGCCAGCAGCTTCGGGGGGTTGTATGGCTACACCTTC
TRBV6-5	-	TRBD2	TRBJ2-3	CASSPGLRTDTQYF	TGTGCCAGCAGCCCGGGACTAAGGACAGATACGCAGTATTTT
TRBV5-6	-	TRBD2	TRBJ2-2	CASSPLAGNTGELFF	TGTGCCAGCAGCCCTCTAGCGGGAAACACCGGGGAGCTGTTTTTT
TRBV6-1	-	TRBD1	TRBJ1-2	CASIVGQGFNYGYTF	TGTGCCAGCATTGTGGGACAGGGCTTTAACTATGGCTACACCTTC
TRBV6-5	-	-	TRBJ2-2	CASSYRGYTGELFF	TGTGCCAGCAGTTACAGGGGGTACACCGGGGAGCTGTTTTTT
TRBV6-6	-	-	TRBJ2-7	CAAQRGTEYEQYF	TGTGCCGCCCAGAGAGGGACGGAATACGAGCAGTACTTC
TRBV5-1	-	-	TRBJ2-1	CASSNDGANEQFF	TGCGCCAGCAGCAACGACGGGGCCAATGAGCAGTTCTTC
TRBV4-1	-	-	TRBJ2-1	CASSQAEWTDNEQFF	TGCGCCAGCAGCCAAGCTGAGTGGACTGACAATGAGCAGTTCTTC
TRBV5-1	few	TRBD2	TRBJ2-7	CASSPGLAGYEQYF	TGCGCCAGCAGCCCAGGACTAGCGGGCTACGAGCAGTACTTC
TRBV7-8	-	-	TRBJ2-4	CASSPFMAENIQYF	TGTGCCAGCAGCCCCTTTATGGCTGAAAACATTCAGTACTTC